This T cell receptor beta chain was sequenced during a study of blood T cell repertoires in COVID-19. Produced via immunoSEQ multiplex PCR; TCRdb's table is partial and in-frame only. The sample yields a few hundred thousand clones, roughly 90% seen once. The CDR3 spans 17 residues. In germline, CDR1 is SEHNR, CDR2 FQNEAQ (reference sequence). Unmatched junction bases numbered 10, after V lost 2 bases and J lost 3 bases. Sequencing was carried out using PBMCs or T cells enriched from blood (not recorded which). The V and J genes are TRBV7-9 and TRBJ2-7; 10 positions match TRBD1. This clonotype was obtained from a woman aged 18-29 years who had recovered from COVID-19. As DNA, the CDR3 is TGTGCCAGCAGCTTAACGTGGGGACAGGGGTCTTACTACGAGCAGTACTTC. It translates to CASSLTWGQGSYYEQYF.